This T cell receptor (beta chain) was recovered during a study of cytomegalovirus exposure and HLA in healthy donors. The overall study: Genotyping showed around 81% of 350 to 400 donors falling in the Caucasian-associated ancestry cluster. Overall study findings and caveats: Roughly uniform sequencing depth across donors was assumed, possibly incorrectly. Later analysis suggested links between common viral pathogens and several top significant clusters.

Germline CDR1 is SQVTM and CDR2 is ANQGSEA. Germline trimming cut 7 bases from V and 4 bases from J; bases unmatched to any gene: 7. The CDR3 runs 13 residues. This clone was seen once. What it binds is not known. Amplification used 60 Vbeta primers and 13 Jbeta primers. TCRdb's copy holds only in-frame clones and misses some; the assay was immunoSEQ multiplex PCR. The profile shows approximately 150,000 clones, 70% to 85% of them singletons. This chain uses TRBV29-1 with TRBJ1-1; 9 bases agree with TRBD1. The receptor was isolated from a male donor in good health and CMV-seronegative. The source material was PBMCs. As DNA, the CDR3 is TGCAGCGCCGAACAGGGGGCTCGCACTGAAGCTTTCTTT. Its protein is CSAEQGARTEAFF.